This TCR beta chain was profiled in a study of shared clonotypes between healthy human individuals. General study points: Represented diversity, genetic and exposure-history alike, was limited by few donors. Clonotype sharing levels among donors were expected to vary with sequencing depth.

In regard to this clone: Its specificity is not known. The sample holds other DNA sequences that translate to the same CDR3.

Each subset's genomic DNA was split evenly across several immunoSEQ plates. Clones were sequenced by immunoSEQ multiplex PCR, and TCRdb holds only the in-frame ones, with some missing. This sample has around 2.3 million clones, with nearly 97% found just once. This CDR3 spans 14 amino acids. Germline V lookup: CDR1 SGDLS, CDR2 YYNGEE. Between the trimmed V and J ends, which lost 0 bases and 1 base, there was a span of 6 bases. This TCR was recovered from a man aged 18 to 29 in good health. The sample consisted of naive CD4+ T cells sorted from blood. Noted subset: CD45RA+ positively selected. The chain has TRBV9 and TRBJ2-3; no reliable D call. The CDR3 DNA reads TGTGCCAGCAGCGTAGGAAGTGGCACAGATACGCAGTATTTT. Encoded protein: CASSVGSGTDTQYF.